The 13 T cell receptor beta chains below were found in one sample sequenced in a study of shared clonotypes between healthy human individuals. Method: immunoSEQ multiplex PCR; TCRdb's copy keeps in-frame clones and lacks some. Among some 2.4 million clones listed, 93% were seen once. The sample taken for sequencing was naive CD4+ T cells from PBMCs. Subset noted: CD45RA+ positively selected. The receptors were gathered from a man between 18 and 29 years old in good health. Some clones in this sample may be carry-over from other donors' samples.

Concerning this clone: At the DNA level, this CDR3 is encoded by other sequences in the same sample as well. The gene calls are TRBV5-6 and TRBJ1-1, with 7 nucleotides matching TRBD1. This CDR3 is built from 14 residues. CDR1 is SGHDT and CDR2 is YYEEEE in the germline V gene. After removal of 2 bases from V and 4 bases from J, the junction contained 5 bases not matched to a gene. Written as DNA, the CDR3 is TGTGCCAGCAGCTTAAGGGGGCGGAGCACTGAAGCTTTCTTT. Translation: CASSLRGRSTEAFF.

The J gene is TRBJ1-4, the V gene TRBV7-9; the D gene is possibly TRBD1 (5 bases). Germline loops: CDR1 SEHNR, CDR2 FQNEAQ (reference sequence). V was cut by 3 bases and J by 7 bases, with 12 bases left in between. The CDR3 is made up of 14 amino acids. In DNA, the CDR3 is TGTGCCAGCAGCTTGAAAGGCAGGGCTGAAAAACTGTTTTTT. This encodes CASSLKGRAEKLFF.

V usage is TRBV28 and J usage is TRBJ2-7; weak D call: TRBD2 (6 bases). V was cut by 6 bases and J by 2 bases, with 14 bases left in between. The CDR3 is 14 residues long. Germline V gene lookup returns CDR1 MDHEN and CDR2 SYDVKM. CDR3 in amino acids: CASSSAEGPYEQYF. CDR3 DNA: TGTGCCAGCAGCTCAGCGGAGGGCCCCTACGAGCAGTACTTC.

The rearrangement uses TRBV7-6 and TRBJ2-5; D ambiguous. Trimming stripped 1 base from V and 4 bases from J, with 13 bases between. CDR3 length: 15 residues. CDR1 and CDR2 from the germline V gene are SGHVS and FNYEAQ. The CDR3 loop is CASSLGNRRGETQYF. The CDR3 nucleotides read TGTGCCAGCAGCTTAGGAAATCGGAGAGGAGAGACCCAGTACTTC.

The chain is built from TRBV19 and TRBJ2-3; D is undetermined. Between the trimmed V and J ends, which lost 5 bases and 0 bases, there was a span of 15 bases. This CDR3 is 16 amino acids long. Germline V gene lookup returns CDR1 LNHDA and CDR2 SQIVND (reference sequence). As DNA, the CDR3 is TGTGCCAGTAGTTCCAGGACCCTATCTAGCACAGATACGCAGTATTTT. This codes for CASSSRTLSSTDTQYF. Combining the CDR3 with reference TRBV19 and TRBJ2-3 gives the whole variable domain DGGITQSPKYLFRKEGQNVTLSCEQNLNHDAMYWYRQDPGQGLRLIYYSQIVNDFQKGDIAEGYSVSREKKESFPLTVTSAQKNPTAFYLCASSSRTLSSTDTQYFGPGTRLTVL.

V is TRBV6-5 and J is TRBJ2-7; D not certain. The CDR3 contains 16 residues. Trimming pared 0 bases from V and 1 base from J, leaving 13 bases between. Germline loops: CDR1 MNHEY, CDR2 SVGAGI. The CDR3 DNA is TGTGCCAGCAGTTACTCGCTCAAGCGCCAATCCTACGAGCAGTACTTC. This gives the protein CASSYSLKRQSYEQYF.

The CDR3 region has the DNA TGTGCCAGCAGTTATATGAGGGGGCTCGGTGGCTACACCTTC. Translating gives CASSYMRGLGGYTF. The V and J genes are TRBV6-5 and TRBJ1-2; 7 nucleotides align to TRBD1. Germline lookup yields CDR1 MNHEY and CDR2 SVGAGI. V was clipped by 3 bases and J by 7 bases; unmatched bases: 8. The CDR3 runs to 14 residues.

The CDR3 protein is CASSLYQGNSPLHF. DNA for the CDR3: TGTGCCAGCAGTTTATACCAGGGGAATTCACCCCTCCACTTT. The chain couples TRBV27 to TRBJ1-6; tentative D call: TRBD1 (6 bases). Deletions cut 1 base from V and 7 bases from J, with 8 bases between. The CDR3 covers 14 residues. The germline V gene has CDR1 MNHEY and CDR2 SMNVEV (reference sequence).

The chain links TRBV25-1 to TRBJ2-7; weak D call: TRBD2 (5 bases). This CDR3 comprises 13 residues. The germline V gene has CDR1 MGHDK and CDR2 SYGVNS. With 5 bases removed from V and 6 bases from J, the gap between germline ends came to 14 bases. The CDR3 sequence is CASSTLIGLEQYF. The CDR3 nucleotides read TGTGCCAGCAGTACACTGATAGGACTCGAGCAGTACTTC.

This sequence joins TRBV9 and TRBJ2-3; D is perhaps TRBD2 (6 bases). The CDR3 is made up of 15 amino acids. Germline CDR1 SGDLS, CDR2 YYNGEE. V was pared by 2 bases and J by 0 bases, with 10 bases between. The DNA of the CDR3 is TGTGCCAGCAGCGTCTGGGACTCTAGCACAGATACGCAGTATTTT. Its translation: CASSVWDSSTDTQYF. Together with reference TRBV9 and TRBJ2-3, the CDR3 gives the full variable domain: DSGVTQTPKHLITATGQRVTLRCSPRSGDLSVYWYQQSLDQGLQFLIQYYNGEERAKGNILERFSAQQFPDLHSELNLSSLELGDSALYFCASSVWDSSTDTQYFGPGTRLTVL.

CDR3 amino acids: CASSLAQGGTYEQYF. The CDR3 DNA sequence: TGTGCCAGCAGCTTAGCGCAGGGAGGGACCTACGAGCAGTACTTC. The chain is built from TRBV7-9 and TRBJ2-7; the match to TRBD2 covers 7 bases. V was clipped by 0 bases and J by 2 bases; unmatched bases: 4. CDR3 length equals 15 residues. From germline, CDR1 is SEHNR and CDR2 FQNEAQ (reference sequence).

The chain couples TRBV7-3 to TRBJ1-2; D perhaps matches TRBD1 (5 bases). V shed 4 bases and J shed 4 bases, with 10 bases lying between them. This CDR3 has 13 amino acids. Germline CDR1 and CDR2: SGHTA and FQGTGA. Written as DNA, the CDR3 is TGTGCCAGCAGCTCAGGGTCAGGCTATGGCTACACCTTC. Translating gives CASSSGSGYGYTF.

This chain links TRBV10-2 with TRBJ2-2; 10 bases fit TRBD1. CDR1 and CDR2 from the germline V gene are WSHSY and SAAADI. This CDR3 has 15 residues. The V segment lost 1 base and the J segment 5 bases; nucleotides outside the gene matches: 1. As DNA, the CDR3 is TGCGCCAGCAGTGAGTGGGGACAGGGGACCGGGGAGCTGTTTTTT. Translated, it gives CASSEWGQGTGELFF.